This T cell receptor (beta chain) came from a study of glioma-infiltrating T cells after dendritic cell vaccination. In the case of this clone: Antigen unknown.

As for time point: after dendritic cell vaccination, including at tumor progression/relapse. Whole-study results and caveats: Survival was not directly related to TCR clonality in these patients.

Data came from immunoSEQ multiplex PCR; TCRdb stores just in-frame clones and leaves some out. The repertoire consists of 100,000 or so clones, with 90% occurring once and the leading ten covering 2.7%. The CDR3 has 16 amino acids. The V gene's germline CDR1 is KGHSH and CDR2 LQKENI. J gave up 2 bases and V 0 bases, and 6 bases lay outside the gene matches. V and J are TRBV18 and TRBJ2-5; the match to TRBD1 covers 7 bases. Sequencing used blood, obtained after dendritic cell vaccination. The clonotype originates from a human donor with glioblastoma. CDR3 residues: CASSPPGRGRQETQYF. CDR3 in DNA: TGTGCCAGCTCACCACCAGGCAGGGGGAGACAAGAGACCCAGTACTTC.